Included here is one T cell receptor (beta chain) sequence, with context. The sample comes from a study of blood T cell repertoires in COVID-19. Per the authors' pipeline: Researchers report that nucleated cell counts were estimated from reference gene primer amplification. Sequencing used immunoSEQ multiplex PCR; TCRdb keeps in-frame clones, though not all of them. The DNA was the basis for D and trimming; V, J and clone size are from that table. The sample lists 150,000 to 200,000 clones; roughly 82% were seen once. V shed 4 bases and J 4 bases; nucleotides not matched to a gene: 6. In germline, CDR1 is SGHVS, CDR2 FNYEAQ. The CDR3 contains 14 residues.

The gene calls are TRBV7-6 and TRBJ2-7, with 8 bases aligning to TRBD1. The receptor comes from a woman aged 60-75 years with COVID-19, enrolled during active disease. The sample comprised peripheral blood. The CDR3, as DNA: TGTGCCAGCAGCTACGACAGGGGTGCGTACGAGCAGTACTTC. It yields the protein CASSYDRGAYEQYF.